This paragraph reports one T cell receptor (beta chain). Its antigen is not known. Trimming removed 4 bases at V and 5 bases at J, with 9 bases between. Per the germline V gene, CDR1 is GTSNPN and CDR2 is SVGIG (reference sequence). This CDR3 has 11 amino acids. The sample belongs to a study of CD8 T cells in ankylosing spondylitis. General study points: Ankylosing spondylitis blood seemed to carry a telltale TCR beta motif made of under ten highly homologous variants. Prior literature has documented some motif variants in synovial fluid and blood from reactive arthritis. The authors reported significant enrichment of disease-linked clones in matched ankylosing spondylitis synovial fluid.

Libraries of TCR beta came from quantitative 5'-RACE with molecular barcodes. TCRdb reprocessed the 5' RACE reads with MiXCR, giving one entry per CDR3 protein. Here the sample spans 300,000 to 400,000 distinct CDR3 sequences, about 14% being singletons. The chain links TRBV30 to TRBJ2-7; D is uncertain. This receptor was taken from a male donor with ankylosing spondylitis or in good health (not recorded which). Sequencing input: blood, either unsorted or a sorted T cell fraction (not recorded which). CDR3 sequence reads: CAWKGRNEQYF. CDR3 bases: TGTGCCTGGAAGGGCAGGAACGAGCAGTACTTC.